This T cell receptor beta chain was sequenced in a study of control samples from healthy donors and cancer patients. The repertoire was sequenced with immunoSEQ multiplex PCR; TCRdb's copy has only in-frame clones and lacks some. The data show about 110,000 clones, 70% to 90% seen once. The CDR3 runs to 14 residues. Per germline, CDR1 SEHNR and CDR2 FQNEAQ (reference sequence). Trimming stripped 6 bases from V and 1 base from J, with 11 bases between. The TCR originated in a woman aged 55-69 years with lung cancer. The chain uses TRBV7-9 and TRBJ2-3, with D unresolved. Input material: PBMCs. The CDR3, as DNA: TGTGCCAGCAGATCAAGTGGGGGCACAGATACGCAGTATTTT. As protein: CASRSSGGTDTQYF.